The source of this T cell receptor (beta chain) is a study of blood T cell repertoires in COVID-19. Study-wide background: Collection of acute and convalescent COVID-19 samples took place in the United States, Italy and Spain. Sources were T cells, B-cell-depleted T cells, or PBMCs; the material itself was cDNA or gDNA.

Authors' analysis steps: How many nucleated cells were present was estimated from reference gene primer amplification. The assay was immunoSEQ multiplex PCR, and TCRdb's table has in-frame clones only and misses some. That table gives V, J and clone size, and the DNA gave D and trimming. The table includes 150,000 to 200,000 clones, about four fifths detected once. The length of the CDR3 is 13 residues. The V gene's germline CDR1 is MNHEY and CDR2 SVGAGI. With V trimmed by 6 bases and J by 7 bases, 5 bases remained unmatched. V usage is TRBV6-5 and J usage is TRBJ2-2; 7 bases are shared with TRBD2. Input material: peripheral blood. This clonotype was sampled from a man in his fifties or sixties with acute or convalescent COVID-19. CDR3 residues: CASRYPGGGELFF. The CDR3 DNA is TGTGCCAGCAGATACCCGGGGGGCGGGGAGCTGTTTTTT.